This T cell receptor beta chain was documented in a study of neurological immune-mediated disorders. The time point was: longitudinal time-point 2. This clonotype appeared a few times. One entry per CDR3 protein, called by TCRdb with MiXCR from the 5' RACE reads. This sample has some 87,000 distinct CDR3 sequences, with approximately 13% found just once. J gave up 7 bases and V 8 bases, and 12 bases lay outside the gene matches. The CDR3 has 14 residues. Germline assignment: CDR1 SGHTA and CDR2 FQGNSA. This TCR was sampled from a female donor with HTLV-1-associated myelopathy (HAM/TSP). The rearrangement joins TRBV7-2 to TRBJ2-5, with 8 bases lining up with TRBD1. The source material was PBMCs. CDR3 residues: CASGDRGGYGTQYF. The CDR3 nucleotides read TGTGCCAGCGGAGACAGGGGTGGGTACGGGACCCAGTACTTC.